Each of the 20 T cell receptor beta chains below was sequenced from the same sample in a study of T cells after yellow fever vaccination. TCRdb independently ran MiXCR on the 5' RACE reads; one entry per CDR3 protein. Of 300,000 or so distinct CDR3 sequences in the sample, approximately 10% were seen once. The material was CD4+ T cells sorted from PBMCs, obtained 5 days after the yellow fever booster vaccination. These TCRs come from a man aged 18 to 29 who received the YFV17D yellow fever vaccine.

J is TRBJ1-6 and V is TRBV5-1; perhaps TRBD1 as D (6 bases). Trimming cost V 0 bases and J 8 bases, with 12 bases left between them. Germline values: CDR1 SGHRS, CDR2 YFSETQ. The CDR3 is 15 residues long. The CDR3 sequence is CASSLEGQGYSPLHF. DNA for the CDR3: TGCGCCAGCAGCTTGGAGGGGCAGGGGTATTCACCCCTCCACTTT.

This clonotype was seen a handful of times. The chain has TRBV20-1 and TRBJ2-1; 10 bases match TRBD2. J was trimmed by 2 bases and V by 5 bases; bases with no gene match: 12. Germline CDR1 is DFQATT and CDR2 is SNEGSKA (reference sequence). This CDR3 contains 17 residues. CDR3 in DNA: TGCAGTGCTTCGGGACTAGCGAGTCAAGCTACCTACAATGAGCAGTTCTTC. This encodes CSASGLASQATYNEQFF.

CDR3 bases: TGTGCCAGCAGTTTATGGGGACAGGGAGATTGGGGCTACACCTTC. The encoded protein is CASSLWGQGDWGYTF. V gene TRBV28 combines with J gene TRBJ1-2, with 9 bases aligning to TRBD1. Trimming at V came to 0 bases and at J to 8 bases, leaving 7 bases not matched to a gene. The V gene's germline CDR1 is MDHEN and CDR2 SYDVKM. The CDR3 totals 15 residues.

This clonotype was found a few times. V is TRBV21-1 and J is TRBJ1-5. TRBV21-1 is termed a pseudogene. The CDR3 spans 15 residues. CDR3 sequence: CASTPQDEGNQPQHF. In nucleotides, the CDR3 is TGTGCCAGCACACCGCAGGACGAGGGCAATCAGCCCCAGCATTTT.

This clonotype has just a few counts. V and J are TRBV10-3 and TRBJ1-1; no definite D call. The CDR3 sequence is 13 residues long. V lost 7 bases to trimming and J lost 5 bases, with 14 bases between them. Germline V CDR1 and CDR2: ENHRY, SYGVKD. The CDR3 reads CAIKESERTEAFF. CDR3 coding DNA: TGTGCCATCAAGGAGTCGGAGAGGACTGAAGCTTTCTTT.

This clonotype was counted between two and nine times. This chain joins TRBV5-4 and TRBJ1-4, with 8 nucleotides matching TRBD1. V lost 0 bases, J lost 10 bases, and 14 bases stayed unmatched. Germline V gives CDR1 SGHNT, CDR2 YYREEE (reference sequence). This CDR3 comprises 17 residues. In nucleotides, the CDR3 is TGTGCCAGCAGCTTGGGGATGGGGAGACAGGGGTCAGGAAAACTGTTTTTT. Translation: CASSLGMGRQGSGKLFF.

The chain combines TRBV5-5 with TRBJ2-2; D remains ambiguous. This CDR3 is 13 amino acids long. Trimming cost V 5 bases and J 4 bases, with 9 bases left between them. Germline V gene data show CDR1 as SGHKS and CDR2 as YYEKEE (reference sequence). The CDR3 sequence is CASSSQSTGELFF. The CDR3 nucleotides are TGTGCCAGCAGTTCTCAATCCACCGGGGAGCTGTTTTTT.

This clonotype was picked up a small number of times. V and J are TRBV20-1 and TRBJ2-1, with 8 bases lining up with TRBD2. V gave up 3 bases and J gave up 4 bases; unmatched junction bases: 5. The CDR3 covers 14 residues. Germline lookup yields CDR1 DFQATT and CDR2 SNEGSKA (reference sequence). The CDR3 region is CSASGGAPYNEQFF. CDR3 DNA sequence: TGCAGTGCTAGCGGGGGGGCCCCTTACAATGAGCAGTTCTTC.

The rearrangement links TRBV23-1 to TRBJ1-1; the D is unclear. TRBV23-1 is labeled an ORF, and its function is uncertain. The germline V and J ends were trimmed by 0 bases and 5 bases, with 13 bases remaining between them. This CDR3 spans 15 amino acids. The CDR3 spells CASSQSTADRTEAFF. The CDR3 bases are TGCGCCAGCAGTCAATCAACCGCCGATAGAACTGAAGCTTTCTTT.

This chain uses TRBV12-3 or TRBV12-4 with TRBJ2-7, with 11 nucleotides matching TRBD2. Trimming removed 1 base from V and 3 bases from J; junction bases left unmatched: 8. The CDR3 covers 17 residues. The CDR3 is CASSLDRASGGNYEQYF. In nucleotides, the CDR3 is TGTGCCAGCAGTTTAGATCGGGCTAGCGGGGGGAACTACGAGCAGTACTTC.

The V and J genes are TRBV4-2 and TRBJ2-4; possible D gene TRBD2, 6 bases. Per germline, CDR1 LGHNA and CDR2 YNFKEQ. The CDR3 loop spans 18 amino acids. V lost 2 bases, J lost 7 bases, and 24 bases lay in between. The CDR3 loop is CASSQNSLGGAGWNIQYF. The CDR3 coding sequence is TGTGCCAGCAGCCAAAATTCGTTAGGAGGGGCGGGATGGAACATTCAGTACTTC.

The gene calls are TRBV12-5 and TRBJ2-3, with D hard to call. V was shortened by 8 bases and J by 3 bases, with 21 bases between the two germline ends. The CDR3 has 16 amino acids. Germline V gives CDR1 LGHNT, CDR2 FRNRAP. The CDR3 protein is CASRLPTRSATDTQYF. CDR3 DNA: TGTGCTAGTCGCCTCCCGACCCGGTCTGCAACAGATACGCAGTATTTT.

This clonotype has only a few counts. The chain joins TRBV5-6 to TRBJ2-6; no clear D. V dropped 0 bases and J dropped 0 bases, with 4 bases sitting between them. The germline gives CDR1 SGHDT, CDR2 YYEEEE. The CDR3 consists of 15 residues. The CDR3 sequence: CASSLGTSGANVLTF. CDR3 nucleotide sequence: TGTGCCAGCAGCTTGGGGACCTCTGGGGCCAACGTCCTGACTTTC. Drawing the rest from reference TRBV5-6 and TRBJ2-6, the complete variable domain is DAGVTQSPTHLIKTRGQQVTLRCSPKSGHDTVSWYQQALGQGPQFIFQYYEEEERQRGNFPDRFSGHQFPNYSSELNVNALLLGDSALYLCASSLGTSGANVLTFGAGSRLTVL.

This clonotype was seen a handful of times. The chain employs TRBV2 and TRBJ2-1; unclear D gene. CDR1 is SNHLY, CDR2 FYNNEI, per germline. Deletions cut 6 bases from V and 1 base from J, with 16 bases between. This CDR3 spans 16 amino acids. DNA of the CDR3: TGTGCCAGCAGCGACATTTCCCGGGTATCCTACAATGAGCAGTTCTTC. This encodes CASSDISRVSYNEQFF.

The J gene is TRBJ2-3, the V gene TRBV20-1; the D is unclear. The CDR3 extends over 14 amino acids. CDR1 and CDR2 from the germline V gene are DFQATT and SNEGSKA (reference sequence). The V and J ends lost 6 bases and 6 bases respectively, with 19 bases between them. The CDR3 coding sequence is TGCAGTGCCTTACCTGTCCTGTTCACGGATACGCAGTATTTT. Translating gives CSALPVLFTDTQYF.

The rearrangement links TRBV5-4 to TRBJ2-5; 8 nucleotides match TRBD2. The CDR3 runs 15 residues. With 0 bases clipped from V and 8 bases from J, the junction kept 9 bases outside the gene matches. Looked up from germline, CDR1 is SGHNT and CDR2 is YYREEE (reference sequence). The CDR3 spells CASSLAKRGSQTQYF. The CDR3 DNA sequence: TGTGCCAGCAGCTTGGCCAAGCGGGGGTCCCAAACCCAGTACTTC.

This clonotype was detected only a few times. V is TRBV19 and J is TRBJ2-6; 10 nucleotides agree with TRBD2. The germline gives CDR1 LNHDA, CDR2 SQIVND (reference sequence). The CDR3 extends over 18 amino acids. After removal of 2 bases from V and 0 bases from J, the junction contained 4 bases not matched to a gene. The DNA for the CDR3 is TGTGCCAGTAGTATACGGCCTAGCGGGGGCTCTGGGGCCAACGTCCTGACTTTC. It codes for CASSIRPSGGSGANVLTF.

This clonotype was seen ten or more times. The chain recombines TRBV12-3 or TRBV12-4 with TRBJ1-5; D unresolved. The CDR3 is 12 residues long. V shed 6 bases and J shed 5 bases, with 8 bases lying between them. For the CDR3, the DNA is TGTGCCAGCAGAGTGGGTGATCAGCCCCAGCATTTT. Its protein product is CASRVGDQPQHF.

This clonotype occurred a few times. This sequence joins TRBV7-2 and TRBJ1-2, with unresolved D. Trimming pared 4 bases from V and 4 bases from J, leaving 13 bases between. This CDR3 spans 14 amino acids. Germline-derived CDR1 and CDR2 are SGHTA and FQGNSA. CDR3 sequence reads: CASSSLGRSYGYTF. The CDR3 nucleotides are TGTGCCAGCAGCTCTCTAGGGAGAAGCTATGGCTACACCTTC.

This rearrangement joins TRBV5-1 to TRBJ1-1; no definite D call. The CDR3 loop spans 16 amino acids. The V gene lost 2 bases and the J gene lost 0 bases, with 14 bases spanning the gap. The germline CDR1 and CDR2 sequences are SGHRS and YFSETQ. The CDR3 reads CASSFGRSNVNTEAFF. DNA of the CDR3: TGCGCCAGCAGCTTCGGCAGGTCCAACGTGAACACTGAAGCTTTCTTT.